This record looks at one T cell receptor (beta chain) sequence and its context. The antigen is undetermined. The data were obtained in a study of T cells in Graves' hyperthyroidism and ophthalmopathy. Graves' hyperthyroidism showing no ophthalmopathy progression within 18 months was considered stable. From roughly 9.2 ml of fresh peripheral blood, PBMCs were isolated. Germline V gene data show CDR1 as GTSNPN and CDR2 as SVGIG (reference sequence). The CDR3 sequence is 14 residues long. Trimming removed 0 bases at V and 1 base at J, with 9 bases between. Findings and caveats of the study: Ophthalmopathy cases were set apart from stable hyperthyroidism by a 13 V-J model. Expanded thyroid clonotypes (above 0.001) were mostly also found in blood.

Template material for amplifying TCR beta CDR3 regions consisted of RNA transcripts. The TCR CDR3 first-round RT-PCR relied on the HTBI primer set. TCRdb reprocessed the multiplex PCR reads via MiXCR and lists one record per CDR3 protein. The sample has approximately 320,000 distinct CDR3 sequences; 16% are singletons. This clonotype originated in a man aged 25 to 40 with Graves' hyperthyroidism. The specimen was blood. This chain joins TRBV30 and TRBJ1-1; D unclear. DNA of the CDR3: TGTGCCTGGAGTGTAGGCTTGGAGAACACTGAAGCTTTCTTT. Translating gives CAWSVGLENTEAFF.